These 20 T cell receptor beta chains came from one sample sequenced in a study of beta chain features in type 1 diabetes (dated 2018 in TCRdb). Points the paper makes about the study in general: Type 1 diabetes patients showed a moderate but significant shortening of TCRB CDR3 length in all four CD4+ subsets.

Antigens of these TCRs are unknown. Receptors were amplified or captured by the immunoSEQ multiplex PCR assay. The High Capacity cDNA Reverse Transcription Kit was used to reverse transcribe all of the isolated RNA, meaning that expressed TCRB transcripts were what got sequenced. Drawn from immuneACCESS, this table holds only the in-frame rearrangements with V and J called that TCRdb kept. Clones are partly lost; checked studies trace under half to an unresolved V gene and leave the rest unexplained. A total of tens of thousands of clones appear in this sample, 42% of them only once. The ten largest clonotypes hold about 1.5% of the sample. Specimen: Tregs from blood. In the paper's terms, the cell subset or site label means: regulatory CD4+ T cells. The receptors stem from a man under 40 with type 1 diabetes.

This clone appeared a few times. This chain links TRBV6-5 with TRBJ1-2, with D maybe TRBD1 (5 bases). CDR3 size: 14 residues. Germline V gene data show CDR1 as MNHEY and CDR2 as SVGAGI. V dropped 0 bases and J dropped 8 bases, with 13 bases sitting between them. CDR3 protein: CASSYSDISRGYTF. The CDR3 nucleotides read TGTGCCAGCAGTTACTCGGACATATCCAGGGGCTACACCTTC.

This clone was detected once. V gene TRBV5-1 combines with J gene TRBJ2-7; D is undetermined. Germline values: CDR1 SGHRS, CDR2 YFSETQ. V was pared by 0 bases and J by 0 bases, with 13 bases between. The CDR3 is made up of 16 amino acids. DNA of the CDR3: TGCGCCAGCAGCTTGGGGTTCGGTCACTCCTCCTACGAGCAGTACTTC. It specifies CASSLGFGHSSYEQYF.

The genes are TRBV6-1 and TRBJ2-6; 7 bases line up with TRBD1. The CDR3 runs 16 residues. V was pared by 4 bases and J by 3 bases, with 6 bases of the junction left unmatched. Per germline, CDR1 MNHNS and CDR2 SASEGT. DNA for the CDR3: TGTGCCAGCAGTGGCTTCAGGGGGAGTGGGGCCAACGTCCTGACTTTC. Its translation is CASSGFRGSGANVLTF.

This chain connects TRBV6-5 to TRBJ2-7; D unresolved. CDR1 and CDR2 (germline): MNHEY, SVGAGI. The V gene lost 2 bases and the J gene lost 4 bases, with 15 bases spanning the gap. This CDR3 region has 15 residues. CDR3 bases: TGTGCCAGCAGTTACATAGCTAGTCCCCAATACGAGCAGTACTTC. This encodes CASSYIASPQYEQYF.

This clone was counted a single time. The chain combines TRBV2 with TRBJ2-5; D perhaps matches TRBD2 (7 bases). The CDR3 runs to 13 residues. The germline V gene encodes CDR1 SNHLY and CDR2 FYNNEI. Trimming cost V 10 bases and J 6 bases, with 18 bases left between them. In DNA, the CDR3 is TGTGCCACCACTGGGGGGGCCACGCAGACCCAGTACTTC. Translated, it gives CATTGGATQTQYF.

This clone was seen a few times. The chain links TRBV10-3 to TRBJ2-3; 10 nucleotides agree with TRBD2. Per the germline V gene, CDR1 is ENHRY and CDR2 is SYGVKD. The length of the CDR3 is 15 residues. Trimming at V came to 7 bases and at J to 1 base, leaving 5 bases not matched to a gene. The chain's CDR3 is CAITASGRGTDTQYF. The CDR3 DNA is TGTGCCATCACGGCTAGCGGGAGAGGCACAGATACGCAGTATTTT.

This clone came up a few times. This chain uses TRBV6-5 with TRBJ2-3, with D unresolved. The V gene's germline CDR1 is MNHEY and CDR2 SVGAGI. The germline V and J ends were trimmed by 6 bases and 0 bases, with 13 bases remaining between them. The CDR3 covers 15 residues. CDR3 residues: CASRSPMGSTDTQYF. CDR3 nucleotides: TGTGCCAGCAGGTCTCCTATGGGCAGCACAGATACGCAGTATTTT.

This chain joins TRBV4-1 and TRBJ1-5, with a weak D call TRBD1 (6 bases). Deletions cut 1 base from V and 7 bases from J, with 14 bases between. CDR3 length equals 15 residues. Germline lookup yields CDR1 MGHRA and CDR2 YSYEKL. The CDR3 DNA reads TGCGCCAGCAGCCAAGTAGAACAGGGAAACCAGCCCCAGCATTTT. Translated: CASSQVEQGNQPQHF.

The CDR3 region is CASSLGGVGSTDTQYF. The CDR3 DNA sequence: TGTGCCAGCAGCCTGGGGGGTGTTGGTAGCACAGATACGCAGTATTTT. J is TRBJ2-3 and V is TRBV11-2; D perhaps matches TRBD2 (6 bases). Germline V gene lookup returns CDR1 SGHAT and CDR2 FQNNGV. V dropped 5 bases and J dropped 0 bases, with 15 bases sitting between them. This CDR3 region has 16 residues.

Concerning this clone itself: Within the sample, other DNA sequences also encode this same CDR3. The chain uses TRBV4-2 and TRBJ2-6; maybe TRBD2 (6 bases). Germline CDR1 is LGHNA and CDR2 is YNFKEQ. This CDR3 has 17 residues. V was clipped by 0 bases and J by 1 base, with 10 bases between them. Here the CDR3 reads CASSQDRDSSGANVLTF. The CDR3 region has the DNA TGTGCCAGCAGCCAAGACAGGGACTCGTCTGGGGCCAACGTCCTGACTTTC.

V usage is TRBV10-2 and J usage is TRBJ1-1, with D unresolved. V was clipped by 5 bases and J by 1 base, with 5 bases between them. Germline values: CDR1 WSHSY, CDR2 SAAADI. This CDR3 has 12 amino acids. The CDR3 loop reads CASSRQNTEAFF. CDR3 sequence (DNA): TGCGCCAGCAGTAGACAGAACACTGAAGCTTTCTTT.

The genes are TRBV7-6 and TRBJ1-3; D may be TRBD1 (5 bases). Germline V gene data show CDR1 as SGHVS and CDR2 as FNYEAQ. Trimming cost V 1 base and J 3 bases, with 13 bases left between them. The CDR3 consists of 16 residues. Here the CDR3 DNA reads TGTGCCAGCAGCTTAGAAGCAGGGCTCTATGGAAACACCATATATTTT. Translation gives CASSLEAGLYGNTIYF.

The J gene is TRBJ2-3, the V gene TRBV28; possibly TRBD2 for D (6 bases). Trimming stripped 9 bases from V and 2 bases from J, with 15 bases between. The CDR3 loop spans 14 amino acids. Germline lookup yields CDR1 MDHEN and CDR2 SYDVKM. CDR3 bases: TGTGCCAGTCTAAGCGGGTCCCACACAGATACGCAGTATTTT. Its translation: CASLSGSHTDTQYF.

The chain has TRBV28 and TRBJ2-1; unclear D gene. The CDR3 length is 12 residues. Germline V lookup: CDR1 MDHEN, CDR2 SYDVKM. The V and J ends lost 3 bases and 7 bases respectively, with 7 bases between them. The DNA for the CDR3 is TGTGCCAGCAGTTTTTACCGGAATGAGCAGTTCTTC. Its translation is CASSFYRNEQFF. Drawing the rest from reference TRBV28 and TRBJ2-1, the complete variable domain is DVKVTQSSRYLVKRTGEKVFLECVQDMDHENMFWYRQDPGLGLRLIYFSYDVKMKEKGDIPEGYSVSREKKERFSLILESASTNQTSMYLCASSFYRNEQFFGPGTRLTVL.

The chain employs TRBV27 and TRBJ2-2; 10 bases map to TRBD2. The CDR3 is 14 residues long. The V segment lost 7 bases and the J segment 3 bases; nucleotides outside the gene matches: 2. CDR1 is MNHEY and CDR2 is SMNVEV in the germline V gene (reference sequence). CDR3 sequence (DNA): TGTGCCAGCAAAAGCGGGAGGGACACCGGGGAGCTGTTTTTT. Encoded protein: CASKSGRDTGELFF.

This clone was counted a few times. This chain joins TRBV18 and TRBJ2-1; 9 bases are a match to TRBD1. CDR1 and CDR2 from the germline V gene are KGHSH and LQKENI. The CDR3 is 16 residues long. V lost 4 bases, J lost 1 base, and 5 bases stayed unmatched. The CDR3 loop reads CASSRTGGISYNEQFF. The CDR3 DNA sequence: TGTGCCAGCTCACGAACAGGGGGCATTTCCTACAATGAGCAGTTCTTC.

The rearrangement joins TRBV27 to TRBJ1-1; 7 positions agree with TRBD1. The CDR3 contains 13 residues. The trim removed 4 bases at V and 4 bases at J, leaving 3 bases unmatched. The germline V gene has CDR1 MNHEY and CDR2 SMNVEV (reference sequence). Here the CDR3 reads CASSWTGGTEAFF. The CDR3 DNA sequence: TGTGCCAGCAGTTGGACAGGCGGCACTGAAGCTTTCTTT.

The V gene is TRBV28, the J gene TRBJ1-2, with D perhaps TRBD1 (6 bases). Trimming shortened V by 2 bases and J by 6 bases, and 13 bases separated the two germline ends. Germline V gene lookup returns CDR1 MDHEN and CDR2 SYDVKM. The CDR3 is 14 residues long. CDR3 nucleotide sequence: TGTGCCAGCAGTTTAGAACAGGGCGTCGATGGCTACACCTTC. It codes for CASSLEQGVDGYTF.

The chain has TRBV7-9 and TRBJ2-3; TRBD2 is a possible D gene (6 bases). Trimming took 6 bases from V and 0 from J, leaving 10 bases between them. The CDR3 has 14 amino acids. Germline values: CDR1 SEHNR, CDR2 FQNEAQ (reference sequence). CDR3: CASSAGYSTDTQYF. The DNA of the CDR3 is TGTGCCAGCAGTGCGGGGTATAGCACAGATACGCAGTATTTT.

This clone was counted a few times. The chain couples TRBV28 to TRBJ2-7; the D gene is possibly TRBD1 (6 bases). The germline V gene encodes CDR1 MDHEN and CDR2 SYDVKM. Deletions cut 6 bases from V and 1 base from J, with 13 bases between. There are 14 residues in the CDR3. This CDR3 is CASRRVGHSYEQYF. The CDR3 nucleotides read TGTGCCAGCAGGCGGGTGGGACATTCCTACGAGCAGTACTTC.